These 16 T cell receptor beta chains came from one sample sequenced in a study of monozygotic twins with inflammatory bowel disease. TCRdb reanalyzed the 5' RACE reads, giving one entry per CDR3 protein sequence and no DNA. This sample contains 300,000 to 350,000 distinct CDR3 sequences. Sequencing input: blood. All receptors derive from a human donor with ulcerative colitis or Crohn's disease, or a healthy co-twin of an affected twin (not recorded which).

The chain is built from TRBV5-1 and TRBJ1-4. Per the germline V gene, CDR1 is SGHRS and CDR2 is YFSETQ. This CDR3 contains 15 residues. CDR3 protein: CASSLEAGKNEKLFF.

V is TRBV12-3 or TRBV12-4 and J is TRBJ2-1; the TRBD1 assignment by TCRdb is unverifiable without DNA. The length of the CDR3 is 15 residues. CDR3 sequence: CASSLRASSYNEQFF.

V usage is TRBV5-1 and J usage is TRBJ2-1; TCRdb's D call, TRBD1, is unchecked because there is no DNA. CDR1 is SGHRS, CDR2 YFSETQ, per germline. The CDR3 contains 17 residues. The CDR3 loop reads CASSIDRALSTYNEQFF.

The CDR3 loop reads CASSLAASSFNEAFF. The gene calls are TRBV18 and TRBJ1-1. This CDR3 spans 15 amino acids. In germline, CDR1 is KGHSH, CDR2 LQKENI.

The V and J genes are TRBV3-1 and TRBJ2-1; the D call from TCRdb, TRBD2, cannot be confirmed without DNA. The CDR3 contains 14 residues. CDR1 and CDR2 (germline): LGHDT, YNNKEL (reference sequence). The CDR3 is CASSHLARYNEQFF.

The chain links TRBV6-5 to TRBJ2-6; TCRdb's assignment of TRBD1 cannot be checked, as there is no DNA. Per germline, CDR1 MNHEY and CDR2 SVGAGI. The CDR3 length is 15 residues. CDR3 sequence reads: CASSYSGAGANVLTF.

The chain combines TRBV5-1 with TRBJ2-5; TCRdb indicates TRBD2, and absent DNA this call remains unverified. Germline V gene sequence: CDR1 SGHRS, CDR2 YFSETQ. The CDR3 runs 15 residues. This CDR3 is CASRGSGRAQETQYF.

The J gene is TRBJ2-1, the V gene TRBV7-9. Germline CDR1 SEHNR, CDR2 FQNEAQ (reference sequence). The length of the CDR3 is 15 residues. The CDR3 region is CASSSSGSFYNEQFF.

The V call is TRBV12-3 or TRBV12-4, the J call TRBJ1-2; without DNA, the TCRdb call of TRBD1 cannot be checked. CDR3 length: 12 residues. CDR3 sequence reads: CASSYRRGLSTF.

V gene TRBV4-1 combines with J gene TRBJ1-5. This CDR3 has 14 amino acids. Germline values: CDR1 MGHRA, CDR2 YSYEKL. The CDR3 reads CASSQDQSGQPQHF.

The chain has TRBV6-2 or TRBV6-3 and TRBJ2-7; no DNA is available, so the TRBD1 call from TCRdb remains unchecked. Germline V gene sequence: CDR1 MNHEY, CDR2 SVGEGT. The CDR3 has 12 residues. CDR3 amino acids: CASRDRDRGQYF.

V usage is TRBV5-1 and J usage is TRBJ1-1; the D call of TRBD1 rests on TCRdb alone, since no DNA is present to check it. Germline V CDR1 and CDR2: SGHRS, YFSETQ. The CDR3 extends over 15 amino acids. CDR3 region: CASSSGQGVVTEAFF.

The CDR3 reads CASTKTGAKGANVLTF. The rearrangement joins TRBV28 to TRBJ2-6; as DNA is missing, the TRBD1 call by TCRdb cannot be tested. Per germline, CDR1 MDHEN and CDR2 SYDVKM. This CDR3 contains 16 residues.

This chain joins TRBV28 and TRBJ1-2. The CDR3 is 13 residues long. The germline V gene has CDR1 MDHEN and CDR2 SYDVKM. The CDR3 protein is CASSFKTAGGYTF.

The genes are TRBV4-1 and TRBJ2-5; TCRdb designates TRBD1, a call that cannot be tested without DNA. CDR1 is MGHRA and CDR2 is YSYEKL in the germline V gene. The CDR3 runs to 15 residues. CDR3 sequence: CASSRRGDSQETQYF.

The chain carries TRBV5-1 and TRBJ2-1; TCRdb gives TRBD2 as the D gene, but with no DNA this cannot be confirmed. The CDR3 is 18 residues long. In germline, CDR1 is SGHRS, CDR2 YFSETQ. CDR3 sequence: CASSWTGTSGGLTAEQFF. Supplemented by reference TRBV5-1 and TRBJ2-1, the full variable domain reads KAGVTQTPRYLIKTRGQQVTLSCSPISGHRSVSWYQQTPGQGLQFLFEYFSETQRNKGNFPGRFSGRQFSNSRSEMNVSTLELGDSALYLCASSWTGTSGGLTAEQFFGPGTRLTVL.